These 15 T cell receptor beta chains share one sample of origin, sequenced in a study of T cells expressing NK-cell markers. TCRdb re-called the 5' RACE reads and shows each CDR3 protein once, DNA omitted. This sample contains approximately 440,000 distinct CDR3 sequences. The source material was blood T cells: a sorted CD56 or NKG2C T cell subset, CD4+ or CD8+ T cells, or bulk PBMC T cells (not recorded which). The source of these receptors is a woman in her 50s in good health.

The CDR3 sequence: CASSLLGQNEQFF. This rearrangement joins TRBV12-3 or TRBV12-4 to TRBJ2-1; TCRdb picks TRBD1, but there is no DNA to check that call. The CDR3 runs to 13 residues.

This chain joins TRBV6-1 and TRBJ2-5; the D call of TRBD1 rests on TCRdb alone, since no DNA is present to check it. The CDR3 covers 15 residues. Germline V gene data show CDR1 as MNHNS and CDR2 as SASEGT. The CDR3 sequence: CASSEEGATMETQYF.

This chain uses TRBV28 with TRBJ2-1; without DNA, the TCRdb call of TRBD2 cannot be checked. The germline V gene has CDR1 MDHEN and CDR2 SYDVKM. The CDR3 spans 14 residues. The CDR3 here is CASTEGGRRNEQFF.

This sequence joins TRBV4-1 and TRBJ2-3; TCRdb proposes TRBD1, but this gene call is untestable without DNA. The CDR3 is 17 amino acids. Germline-derived CDR1 and CDR2 are MGHRA and YSYEKL. This CDR3 reads CASSQDGAERRTDTQYF.

The rearrangement uses TRBV12-3 or TRBV12-4 and TRBJ2-1; TCRdb proposes TRBD2, but this gene call is untestable without DNA. This CDR3 has 16 amino acids. CDR3 in amino acids: CASSLDPAGVINEQFF.

This sequence joins TRBV6-6 and TRBJ2-1; with no DNA, the TCRdb D assignment of TRBD2 cannot be verified. The length of the CDR3 is 16 residues. Germline loops: CDR1 MNHNY, CDR2 SVGAGI (reference sequence). CDR3: CASSIPTSGRAGEQFF.

CDR3 region: CASSFLLSSSYNEQFF. J is TRBJ2-1 and V is TRBV7-9. CDR1 SEHNR and CDR2 FQNEAQ come from the germline V gene (reference sequence). CDR3 length equals 16 residues. Full variable domain (missing parts from reference TRBV7-9 and TRBJ2-1): DTGVSQNPRHKITKRGQNVTFRCDPISEHNRLYWYRQTLGQGPEFLTYFQNEAQLEKSRLLSDRFSAERPKGSFSTLEIQRTEQGDSAMYLCASSFLLSSSYNEQFFGPGTRLTVL.

V usage is TRBV6-1 and J usage is TRBJ2-3; TCRdb calls TRBD2, which cannot be checked without DNA. Germline V gives CDR1 MNHNS, CDR2 SASEGT. This CDR3 region has 15 residues. This chain's CDR3 is CASSALADRTDTQYF.

V is TRBV9 and J is TRBJ2-2; TCRdb's assignment of TRBD1 cannot be checked, as there is no DNA. Germline V gives CDR1 SGDLS, CDR2 YYNGEE. The CDR3 totals 18 residues. CDR3 amino acids: CASSVDGTGGLGAGELFF.

The V and J genes are TRBV3-1 and TRBJ2-6; TCRdb designates TRBD1, a call that cannot be tested without DNA. The CDR3 spans 16 residues. Germline V gene sequence: CDR1 LGHDT, CDR2 YNNKEL (reference sequence). The CDR3 region is CASSPMTGAGANVLTF.

The chain recombines TRBV12-3 or TRBV12-4 with TRBJ2-1; as DNA is missing, the TRBD2 call by TCRdb cannot be tested. CDR3 length: 14 residues. CDR3 amino acids: CASSRSQSKREQFF.

This chain joins TRBV11-3 and TRBJ2-1; the D gene TCRdb calls, TRBD1, cannot be checked with no DNA. CDR3 length: 15 amino acids. Germline CDR1 SGHNT, CDR2 YENEEA. CDR3 region: CASSLTGGSNNEQFF. The variable domain in full, with the rest retrieved from reference TRBV11-3 and TRBJ2-1, is EAGVVQSPRYKIIEKKQPVAFWCNPISGHNTLYWYLQNLGQGPELLIRYENEEAVDDSQLPKDRFSAERLKGVDSTLKIQPAELGDSAVYLCASSLTGGSNNEQFFGPGTRLTVL.

The chain carries TRBV6-6 and TRBJ2-3. The CDR3 loop spans 11 amino acids. Germline loops: CDR1 MNHNY, CDR2 SVGAGI (reference sequence). The CDR3 sequence is CASSYVDTQYF.

V is TRBV4-1 and J is TRBJ2-1; TCRdb reports TRBD2, a call that lacks DNA to check it against. The CDR3 has 15 residues. From germline, CDR1 is MGHRA and CDR2 YSYEKL. The CDR3 region is CASSRLWTSYNEQFF.

CDR3 in amino acids: CASSLAVGRKGNEQFF. J is TRBJ2-1 and V is TRBV5-1; TCRdb's D gene call, TRBD2, goes unchecked for lack of DNA. The germline CDR1 and CDR2 sequences are SGHRS and YFSETQ. This CDR3 contains 16 residues.